This TCR beta chain came from a study of blood T cell repertoires in COVID-19. The CDR3 contains 13 residues. CDR1 SGHVT and CDR2 SQSDAQ come from the germline V gene. The ends were cut back, 3 bases at V and 10 bases at J, with 15 bases in the middle. Symptom resolution, clearance, or two negative PCRs marked the recovered donors of Cohort 3. Produced via immunoSEQ multiplex PCR; TCRdb's table is partial and in-frame only. The data contain more than 300,000 clones, 87% of them singletons. The chain couples TRBV7-4 to TRBJ1-2; no definite D call. Input material: PBMCs or T cells enriched from blood (not recorded which). The source of this sequence is a woman aged 30 to 39 who had recovered from COVID-19. Written as DNA, the CDR3 is TGTGCCAGCAGCTTGGTGCATTTCGGTGACTACACCTTC. It codes for CASSLVHFGDYTF.